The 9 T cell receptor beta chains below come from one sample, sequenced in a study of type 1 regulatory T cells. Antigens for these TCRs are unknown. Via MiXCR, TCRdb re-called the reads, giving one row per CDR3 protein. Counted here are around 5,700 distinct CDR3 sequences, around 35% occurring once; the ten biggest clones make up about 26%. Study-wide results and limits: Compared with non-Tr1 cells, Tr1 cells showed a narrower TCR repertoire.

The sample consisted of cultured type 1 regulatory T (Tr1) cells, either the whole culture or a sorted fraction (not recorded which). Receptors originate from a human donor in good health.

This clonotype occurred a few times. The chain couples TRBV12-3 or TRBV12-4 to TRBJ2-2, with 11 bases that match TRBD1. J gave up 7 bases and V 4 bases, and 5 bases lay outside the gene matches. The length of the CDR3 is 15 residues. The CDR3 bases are TGTGCCAGCAGTTCCTGGGACAGGGGGATCGGGGAGCTGTTTTTT. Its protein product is CASSSWDRGIGELFF.

The chain's CDR3 is CSASRGILNGEQFF. CDR3 DNA: TGCAGTGCTAGTCGGGGGATCCTCAATGGTGAGCAGTTCTTC. The J gene is TRBJ2-1, the V gene TRBV20-1; TRBD2 is a possible D gene (6 bases). CDR1 DFQATT and CDR2 SNEGSKA come from the germline V gene (reference sequence). V was trimmed by 3 bases and J by 9 bases, leaving 18 bases between them. This CDR3 has 14 amino acids.

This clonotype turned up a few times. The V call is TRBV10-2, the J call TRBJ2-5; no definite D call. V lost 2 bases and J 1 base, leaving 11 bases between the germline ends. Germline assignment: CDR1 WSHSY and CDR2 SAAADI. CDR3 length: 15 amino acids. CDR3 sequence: CASSERVAIQETQYF. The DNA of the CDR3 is TGCGCCAGCAGTGAGAGGGTGGCGATCCAAGAGACCCAGTACTTC.

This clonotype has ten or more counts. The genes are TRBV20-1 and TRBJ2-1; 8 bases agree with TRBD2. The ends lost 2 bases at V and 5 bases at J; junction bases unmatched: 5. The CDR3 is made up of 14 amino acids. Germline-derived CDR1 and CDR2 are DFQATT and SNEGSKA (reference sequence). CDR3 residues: CSARLAGQNNEQFF. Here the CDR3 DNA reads TGCAGTGCTAGACTAGCGGGCCAAAACAATGAGCAGTTCTTC.

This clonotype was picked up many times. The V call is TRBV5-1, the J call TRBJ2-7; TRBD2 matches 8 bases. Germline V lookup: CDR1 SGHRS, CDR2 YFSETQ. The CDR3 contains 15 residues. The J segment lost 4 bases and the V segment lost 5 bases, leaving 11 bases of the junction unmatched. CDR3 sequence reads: CASSDTGTSRYEQYF. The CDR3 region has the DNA TGCGCCAGCAGTGACACCGGGACTAGTAGGTACGAGCAGTACTTC. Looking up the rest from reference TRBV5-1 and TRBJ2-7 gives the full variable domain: KAGVTQTPRYLIKTRGQQVTLSCSPISGHRSVSWYQQTPGQGLQFLFEYFSETQRNKGNFPGRFSGRQFSNSRSEMNVSTLELGDSALYLCASSDTGTSRYEQYFGPGTRLTVT.

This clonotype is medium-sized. CDR3 sequence reads: CSAGQGAVGNQPQHF. In nucleotides, the CDR3 is TGCAGTGCCGGGCAGGGGGCAGTTGGCAATCAGCCCCAGCATTTT. The V and J genes are TRBV20-1 and TRBJ1-5, with 8 bases that match TRBD1. Losses at the gene ends were 6 bases for V and 2 bases for J; bases not matched to a gene: 9. The CDR3 sequence is 15 residues long. Germline V CDR1 and CDR2: DFQATT, SNEGSKA (reference sequence).

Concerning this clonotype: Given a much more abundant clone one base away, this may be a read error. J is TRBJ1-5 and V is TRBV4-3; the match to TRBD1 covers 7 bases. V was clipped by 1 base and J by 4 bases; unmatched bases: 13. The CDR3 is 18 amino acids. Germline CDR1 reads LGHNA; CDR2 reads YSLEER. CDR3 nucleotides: TGCGCCAGCAGCCAAGGGGGGGGCAGGGGGAAGGGTAATCAGCCCCAGCATTTT. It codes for CASSQGGGRGKGNQPQHF.

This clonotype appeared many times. CDR3 in amino acids: CASRLLGTGSSDTQYF. The CDR3, as DNA: TGTGCCAGCAGGCTCCTTGGGACAGGCTCCAGCGATACGCAGTATTTT. This rearrangement joins TRBV6-2 or TRBV6-3 to TRBJ2-3, with TRBD1 matching over 8 bases. CDR1 and CDR2 (germline): MNHEY, SVGEGT. V was pared by 6 bases and J by 6 bases, with 14 bases of the junction left unmatched. This CDR3 spans 16 amino acids.

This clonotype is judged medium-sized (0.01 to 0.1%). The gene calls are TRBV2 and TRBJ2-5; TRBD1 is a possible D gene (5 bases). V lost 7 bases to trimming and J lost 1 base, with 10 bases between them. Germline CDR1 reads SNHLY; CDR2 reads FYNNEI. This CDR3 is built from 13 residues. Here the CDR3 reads CASIRGLQETQYF. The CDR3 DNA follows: TGTGCCAGCATAAGGGGTCTCCAAGAGACCCAGTACTTC.